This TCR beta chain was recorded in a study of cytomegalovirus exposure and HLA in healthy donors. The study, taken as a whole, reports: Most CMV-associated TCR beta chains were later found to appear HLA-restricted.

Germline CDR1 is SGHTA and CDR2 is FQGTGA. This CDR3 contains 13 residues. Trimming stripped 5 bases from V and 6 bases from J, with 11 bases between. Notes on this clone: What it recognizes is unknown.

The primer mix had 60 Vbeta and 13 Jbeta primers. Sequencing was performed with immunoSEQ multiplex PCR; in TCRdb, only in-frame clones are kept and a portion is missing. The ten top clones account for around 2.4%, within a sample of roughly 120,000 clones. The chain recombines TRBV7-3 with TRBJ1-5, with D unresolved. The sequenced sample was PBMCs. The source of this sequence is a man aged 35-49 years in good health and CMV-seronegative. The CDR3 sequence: CASSVWGGQPQHF. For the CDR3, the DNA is TGTGCCAGCAGCGTCTGGGGAGGTCAGCCCCAGCATTTT.